The 27 T cell receptor beta chains below were found in one sample sequenced in a study of shared clonotypes between healthy human individuals. Sequencing was performed with immunoSEQ multiplex PCR; in TCRdb, only in-frame clones are kept and a portion is missing. The profile shows around 2.3 million clones, more than 90% of them singletons. The sequencing input was naive CD4+ T cells sorted from blood. Subset indicated: CD45RA+ positively selected. Receptors were obtained from a man aged 18 to 29 in good health.

The chain employs TRBV27 and TRBJ2-2; possibly TRBD1 or TRBD2 for D (5 bases each). The CDR3 runs 15 residues. V gave up 7 bases and J gave up 2 bases, with 14 bases separating them. Germline V gives CDR1 MNHEY, CDR2 SMNVEV (reference sequence). This CDR3 reads CASKLGTDNTGELFF. In nucleotides, the CDR3 is TGTGCCAGCAAACTCGGGACCGACAACACCGGGGAGCTGTTTTTT.

The CDR3 DNA follows: TGTGCCAGCGGGACAGGGCCTAATGAAAAACTGTTTTTT. Its protein product is CASGTGPNEKLFF. The rearrangement uses TRBV28 and TRBJ1-4, with 9 bases lining up with TRBD1. This CDR3 contains 13 residues. After removal of 8 bases from V and 3 bases from J, the junction contained 1 base not matched to a gene. Per the germline V gene, CDR1 is MDHEN and CDR2 is SYDVKM.

As concerns this clone: A read error may account for a junction end that differs from germline. This rearrangement joins TRBV6-5 to TRBJ2-7, with D possibly matching TRBD2 (5 bases). The germline V gene has CDR1 MNHEY and CDR2 SVGAGI. The CDR3 totals 15 residues. The DNA of the CDR3 is TGTGCCAGCAGAGATCAAGGACTGACCTCCCACGAGCAGTACTTC. The encoded protein is CASRDQGLTSHEQYF.

The CDR3 spells CAWCRANSPLHF. In nucleotides, the CDR3 is TGTGCCTGGTGCAGGGCCAATTCACCCCTCCACTTT. The V gene is TRBV30, the J gene TRBJ1-6, with D maybe TRBD1 (5 bases). The germline V gene encodes CDR1 GTSNPN and CDR2 SVGIG (reference sequence). Trimming left V 5 bases short and J 7 bases short, with 9 bases between. CDR3 length equals 12 residues.

The rearrangement uses TRBV15 and TRBJ1-6; D not resolved. The V end lost 0 bases, the J end lost 7 bases, and 7 bases lay between the germline ends. CDR1 and CDR2 (germline): LNHNV, YYDKDF (reference sequence). The CDR3 loop spans 14 amino acids. CDR3 protein: CATSRDSGNSPLHF. The CDR3 bases are TGTGCCACCAGCAGAGATAGTGGCAATTCACCCCTCCACTTT.

Only one count was recorded for this clone. The V call is TRBV6-5, the J call TRBJ2-5; D is unresolved. The CDR3 is made up of 12 amino acids. The germline V and J ends were trimmed by 6 bases and 3 bases, with 8 bases remaining between them. Germline V CDR1 and CDR2: MNHEY, SVGAGI. CDR3 protein: CASRGTKETQYF. The CDR3 coding sequence is TGTGCCAGCAGGGGTACGAAAGAGACCCAGTACTTC.

This rearrangement joins TRBV5-1 to TRBJ2-3; 9 nucleotides agree with TRBD2. The CDR3 is 14 amino acids. Germline CDR1 and CDR2: SGHRS and YFSETQ. J lost 4 bases, V lost 2 bases, and 2 bases had no gene match. CDR3 sequence reads: CASSFSGGSDTQYF. CDR3 in DNA: TGCGCCAGCAGCTTTAGCGGGGGATCAGATACGCAGTATTTT.

The rearrangement joins TRBV10-2 to TRBJ1-6; weak D call: TRBD1 (5 bases). Per germline, CDR1 WSHSY and CDR2 SAAADI. The V gene lost 4 bases and the J gene lost 10 bases, with 11 bases spanning the gap. This CDR3 spans 13 amino acids. In nucleotides, the CDR3 is TGCGCCAGCAGTGGGTCGGGGGAATCACCCCTCCACTTT. Amino acids: CASSGSGESPLHF.

This clone was observed once. The V call is TRBV7-2, the J call TRBJ1-5; D might be TRBD1 (5 bases). The CDR3 loop spans 14 amino acids. Per germline, CDR1 SGHTA and CDR2 FQGNSA. Between the trimmed V and J ends, which lost 5 bases and 0 bases, there was a span of 8 bases. CDR3 region: CASSRGFSNQPQHF. The CDR3 coding sequence is TGTGCCAGCAGCCGGGGGTTTAGCAATCAGCCCCAGCATTTT.

The chain is built from TRBV27 and TRBJ2-2, with 8 nucleotides matching TRBD1. Germline loops: CDR1 MNHEY, CDR2 SMNVEV (reference sequence). The CDR3 totals 12 residues. With V trimmed by 5 bases and J by 10 bases, 3 bases remained unmatched. The CDR3 DNA follows: TGTGCCAGCAGTCGACAGGGGATGGAGCTGTTTTTT. Its protein is CASSRQGMELFF.

This chain connects TRBV20-1 to TRBJ2-3, with D perhaps matching TRBD1 (5 bases). The V gene lost 8 bases and the J gene lost 1 base, with 7 bases spanning the gap. Germline-derived CDR1 and CDR2 are DFQATT and SNEGSKA (reference sequence). This CDR3 has 11 amino acids. In DNA, the CDR3 is TGCAGTACAGGAGGCACAGATACGCAGTATTTT. It specifies CSTGGTDTQYF.

This clone was seen only once. The chain is built from TRBV2 and TRBJ2-2; 11 positions agree with TRBD2. The germline gives CDR1 SNHLY, CDR2 FYNNEI. J was trimmed by 4 bases and V by 4 bases; bases with no gene match: 2. This CDR3 has 15 amino acids. CDR3 residues: CASSGLAGGTGELFF. The CDR3 DNA is TGTGCCAGCAGTGGTCTAGCGGGAGGCACCGGGGAGCTGTTTTTT. Combining the CDR3 with reference TRBV2 and TRBJ2-2 gives the whole variable domain EPEVTQTPSHQVTQMGQEVILRCVPISNHLYFYWYRQILGQKVEFLVSFYNNEISEKSEIFDDQFSVERPDGSNFTLKIRSTKLEDSAMYFCASSGLAGGTGELFFGEGSRLTVL.

The chain combines TRBV10-3 with TRBJ2-7, with 10 bases fitting TRBD2. In germline, CDR1 is ENHRY, CDR2 SYGVKD. Trimming took 3 bases from V and 7 from J; bases not matched to a gene: 9. CDR3 length equals 15 residues. This CDR3 reads CAISEPLTSGREQYF. The CDR3 nucleotides read TGTGCCATCAGTGAACCACTGACTAGCGGGCGAGAGCAGTACTTC.

As regards this clone: Germline and junction disagree at one end, which may indicate a read error. V usage is TRBV5-1 and J usage is TRBJ2-2; D call uncertain. Per the germline V gene, CDR1 is SGHRS and CDR2 is YFSETQ. CDR3 size: 15 residues. CDR3 sequence: CASSQRTVNIGELFF. CDR3 DNA: TGCGCCAGCAGCCAAAGGACCGTCAACATCGGGGAGCTGTTTTTT.

The chain employs TRBV7-9 and TRBJ2-5, with D possibly being TRBD1 (6 bases). The V gene's germline CDR1 is SEHNR and CDR2 FQNEAQ (reference sequence). V was trimmed by 2 bases and J by 5 bases, leaving 15 bases between them. The length of the CDR3 is 15 residues. The CDR3 sequence is CASSLSSTGPETQYF. The CDR3 nucleotides are TGTGCCAGCAGCTTATCGAGTACAGGGCCGGAGACCCAGTACTTC.

The genes are TRBV30 and TRBJ2-1; 8 nucleotides agree with TRBD2. Germline-derived CDR1 and CDR2 are GTSNPN and SVGIG (reference sequence). V shed 0 bases and J 14 bases; nucleotides not matched to a gene: 3. The CDR3 length is 11 residues. Here the CDR3 reads CAWSVRGGKFF. As DNA, the CDR3 is TGTGCCTGGAGTGTACGGGGGGGTAAGTTCTTC.

This clone was counted once. The CDR3, as DNA: TGTGCCAGCAGCCAAGTGGGAAGACACACAGATACGCAGTATTTT. Translating it yields CASSQVGRHTDTQYF. This rearrangement joins TRBV7-2 to TRBJ2-3; the D is unclear. Germline CDR1 and CDR2: SGHTA and FQGNSA. The CDR3 runs to 15 residues. The germline V and J ends were trimmed by 5 bases and 2 bases, with 14 bases remaining between them.

The chain combines TRBV27 with TRBJ2-5; 7 bases are a match to TRBD1. This CDR3 contains 14 residues. CDR1 is MNHEY, CDR2 SMNVEV, per germline (reference sequence). Trimming removed 8 bases from V and 5 bases from J; junction bases left unmatched: 11. CDR3 region: CASQSGTVRETQYF. Here the CDR3 DNA reads TGTGCCAGCCAATCCGGGACAGTTCGCGAGACCCAGTACTTC.

As for this clone: This specimen includes other DNA sequences encoding the same CDR3. The V and J genes are TRBV27 and TRBJ2-5, with a weak D call TRBD2 (5 bases). This CDR3 has 11 residues. Trimming pared 6 bases from V and 7 bases from J, leaving 9 bases between. Germline assignment: CDR1 MNHEY and CDR2 SMNVEV (reference sequence). Here the CDR3 reads CASSLRGTQYF. DNA of the CDR3: TGTGCCAGCAGCTTACGGGGGACCCAGTACTTC.

V and J are TRBV29-1 and TRBJ1-1; D call uncertain. Germline lookup yields CDR1 SQVTM and CDR2 ANQGSEA. Trimming removed 7 bases from V and 2 bases from J, with 14 bases in between. CDR3 length: 13 amino acids. As DNA, the CDR3 is TGCAGCGCTCGGCCTCTGAGAAACACTGAAGCTTTCTTT. This translates into CSARPLRNTEAFF.

The chain couples TRBV7-2 to TRBJ1-2; D is undetermined. The length of the CDR3 is 15 residues. Trimming stripped 0 bases from V and 7 bases from J, with 15 bases between. CDR1 SGHTA and CDR2 FQGNSA come from the germline V gene. The CDR3 coding sequence is TGTGCCAGCAGCTTAGCCCTGACCCAGCCAGGTGGCTACACCTTC. Translation gives CASSLALTQPGGYTF.

For this clone: Other DNA sequences in this sample translate to the same CDR3. This sequence joins TRBV6-5 and TRBJ1-1; 8 bases match TRBD1. The V gene's germline CDR1 is MNHEY and CDR2 SVGAGI. Trimming at V came to 0 bases and at J to 4 bases, leaving 4 bases not matched to a gene. The CDR3 consists of 15 residues. The CDR3 is CASSYSRQGRTEAFF. The DNA for the CDR3 is TGTGCCAGCAGTTACTCTCGACAGGGGCGCACTGAAGCTTTCTTT.

The gene calls are TRBV7-9 and TRBJ1-2, with D maybe TRBD1 (6 bases). Germline V CDR1 and CDR2: SEHNR, FQNEAQ (reference sequence). The CDR3 is 14 amino acids. V lost 1 base and J lost 4, with 10 bases in between. The CDR3 DNA reads as TGTGCCAGCAGCTTAGGACAGGACCTCTATGGCTACACCTTC. Protein sequence: CASSLGQDLYGYTF.

The V gene is TRBV10-2, the J gene TRBJ1-1, with D possibly being TRBD1 (6 bases). V was clipped by 6 bases and J by 4 bases, with 27 bases between them. The CDR3 is 18 residues long. CDR1 and CDR2 (germline): WSHSY, SAAADI. The CDR3 DNA follows: TGCGCCAGCAGCCCGGGGGCCAATTCCCCCCTAAAGGGCACTGAAGCTTTCTTT. It specifies CASSPGANSPLKGTEAFF.

This chain joins TRBV6-5 and TRBJ1-1; D gene ambiguous. Germline V gene data show CDR1 as MNHEY and CDR2 as SVGAGI. V lost 5 bases to trimming and J lost 0 bases, with 10 bases between them. The CDR3 consists of 14 residues. The CDR3 here is CASSASGMNTEAFF. The CDR3 DNA reads TGTGCCAGCAGTGCCTCAGGCATGAACACTGAAGCTTTCTTT.

This chain links TRBV20-1 with TRBJ1-2; D gene ambiguous. Germline CDR1 is DFQATT and CDR2 is SNEGSKA (reference sequence). This CDR3 comprises 11 residues. Trimming took off 2 bases at V and 5 bases at J, with 6 bases between the two ends. The CDR3 loop reads CSARLTYGYTF. CDR3 bases: TGCAGTGCTAGATTGACTTATGGCTACACCTTC.

In its sample, this clone was seen once. CDR3 coding DNA: TGTGCCAGCAGCCACGACGTCCAGCCCCAGCATTTT. This encodes CASSHDVQPQHF. The V and J genes are TRBV6-6 and TRBJ1-5; no clear D gene. CDR3 size: 12 residues. The germline gives CDR1 MNHNY, CDR2 SVGAGI (reference sequence). The V end was cut by 6 bases, the J end by 7 bases, with 10 bases between.